These 20 T cell receptor beta chains originate from one sample sequenced in a study of T cell repertoires in cytomegalovirus infection. These receptors have no identified antigens. Using its own MiXCR run on the reads, TCRdb lists one record per CDR3 protein. The sample includes 110,000 to 150,000 distinct CDR3 sequences, approximately 30% of them seen just once. The sequencing here drew on CD8+ T cells from cultured PBMCs, taken from culture after CMV antigen stimulation. The receptors here all came from a human donor in good health (CMV status not recorded). Some clones in this sample may be carry-over from other donors' samples.

The rearrangement uses TRBV7-8 and TRBJ2-5; D not certain. Trimming removed 5 bases from V and 4 bases from J, with 8 bases in between. Looked up from germline, CDR1 is SGHVS and CDR2 is FQNEAQ. The CDR3 consists of 12 residues. This chain's CDR3 is CASSPQGETQYF. CDR3 DNA: TGTGCCAGCAGCCCCCAAGGAGAGACCCAGTACTTC.

This chain uses TRBV5-4 with TRBJ2-1; 9 nucleotides match TRBD2. J lost 4 bases, V lost 0 bases, and 2 bases had no gene match. Germline V gene lookup returns CDR1 SGHNT and CDR2 YYREEE (reference sequence). This CDR3 is built from 15 residues. CDR3 sequence: CASSLGTSDYNEQFF. In nucleotides, the CDR3 is TGTGCCAGCAGCTTGGGGACTAGCGATTACAATGAGCAGTTCTTC.

V is TRBV7-6 and J is TRBJ2-5; D is undetermined. Germline lookup yields CDR1 SGHVS and CDR2 FNYEAQ. Trimming took 4 bases from V and 1 from J, leaving 4 bases between them. CDR3 size: 12 residues. The CDR3 loop reads CASSSAQETQYF. Written as DNA, the CDR3 is TGTGCCAGCAGCTCCGCCCAAGAGACCCAGTACTTC.

The rearrangement links TRBV10-3 to TRBJ2-5, with D perhaps TRBD2 (6 bases). Germline V gives CDR1 ENHRY, CDR2 SYGVKD. V lost 10 bases and J lost 2, with 14 bases in between. The CDR3 contains 13 residues. In DNA form, the CDR3 reads TGTGCCACCAACCAGGGAGGACAAGAGACCCAGTACTTC. It translates to CATNQGGQETQYF.

The chain combines TRBV6-5 with TRBJ2-7; 12 positions match TRBD2. Germline V gene data show CDR1 as MNHEY and CDR2 as SVGAGI. The CDR3 totals 18 residues. The V and J ends lost 0 bases and 2 bases, in that order; junction bases with no gene match: 8. CDR3 DNA: TGTGCCAGCAGTTACTCGTCGGTCGCTAGCGGGGGGGCCTACGAGCAGTACTTC. As protein: CASSYSSVASGGAYEQYF.

Ten or more counts support this clonotype. V is TRBV5-6 and J is TRBJ2-7; the match to TRBD2 covers 7 bases. The CDR3 consists of 14 residues. The V and J ends lost 4 bases and 2 bases, in that order; junction bases with no gene match: 6. From germline, CDR1 is SGHDT and CDR2 YYEEEE. CDR3 amino acids: CASSLGGVTYEQYF. CDR3 bases: TGTGCCAGCAGCCTGGGGGGGGTAACCTACGAGCAGTACTTC.

This chain connects TRBV20-1 to TRBJ2-3, with a weak D call TRBD2 (5 bases). CDR3 size: 14 residues. Trimming took off 1 base at V and 2 bases at J, with 10 bases between the two ends. In germline, CDR1 is DFQATT, CDR2 SNEGSKA (reference sequence). CDR3 residues: CSARGDGVTDTQYF. In DNA form, the CDR3 reads TGCAGTGCTAGAGGTGACGGGGTCACAGATACGCAGTATTTT.

This clonotype was observed at least ten times. The chain joins TRBV27 to TRBJ2-4; TRBD1 matches 7 bases. V lost 5 bases and J lost 4; bases outside the gene matches: 8. The CDR3 runs to 15 residues. Germline V gives CDR1 MNHEY, CDR2 SMNVEV (reference sequence). The CDR3 nucleotides read TGTGCCAGCAGTCCCCCCTCGGGACAGAAAAACATTCAGTACTTC. It is translated as CASSPPSGQKNIQYF.

The chain is built from TRBV10-3 and TRBJ1-2, with D possibly matching TRBD1 (5 bases). CDR1 is ENHRY and CDR2 is SYGVKD in the germline V gene. V dropped 0 bases and J dropped 4 bases, with 9 bases sitting between them. This CDR3 comprises 14 residues. The CDR3 here is CAISESGGTYGYTF. In DNA form, the CDR3 reads TGTGCCATCAGTGAGTCGGGAGGGACCTATGGCTACACCTTC.

V usage is TRBV3-1 and J usage is TRBJ1-2; 8 bases are a match to TRBD1. The CDR3 runs to 15 residues. The V gene's germline CDR1 is LGHDT and CDR2 YNNKEL (reference sequence). V shed 1 base, J shed 6 bases, and the junction held 7 bases outside the gene matches. CDR3 DNA sequence: TGTGCCAGCAGCCAAGTTGGCAGGGGGCGAAATGGCTACACCTTC. Translated, it gives CASSQVGRGRNGYTF.

The rearrangement uses TRBV12-3 or TRBV12-4 and TRBJ2-5; 9 nucleotides match TRBD2. Trimming removed 2 bases from V and 5 bases from J; junction bases left unmatched: 12. The CDR3 runs to 17 residues. The CDR3 reads CASSLYVAGAEGETQYF. The CDR3 bases are TGTGCCAGCAGTTTATATGTAGCGGGGGCTGAGGGGGAGACCCAGTACTTC.

The chain joins TRBV7-1 to TRBJ1-2; D is ambiguous. TRBV7-1 counts as an open reading frame of uncertain function. The CDR3 sequence is 13 residues long. V was trimmed by 8 bases and J by 3 bases, leaving 13 bases between them. The CDR3: CASVGQDYYGYTF. CDR3 DNA: TGTGCCAGCGTCGGGCAGGACTACTATGGCTACACCTTC.

Many counts were recorded for this clonotype. This chain connects TRBV7-2 to TRBJ2-1; D is undetermined. V lost 4 bases, J lost 0 bases, and 13 bases lay in between. This CDR3 is 16 amino acids long. CDR1 and CDR2 (germline): SGHTA, FQGNSA. The CDR3 is CASSSDTWSSYNEQFF. DNA of the CDR3: TGTGCCAGCAGCTCCGACACCTGGAGCTCCTACAATGAGCAGTTCTTC.

This clonotype was detected a few times. The chain uses TRBV9 and TRBJ2-7; perhaps TRBD2 as D (6 bases). CDR1 and CDR2 from the germline V gene are SGDLS and YYNGEE. The CDR3 contains 13 residues. Trimming pared 0 bases from V and 5 bases from J, leaving 9 bases between. The CDR3 protein is CASSVGGGNEQYF. The CDR3, as DNA: TGTGCCAGCAGCGTAGGAGGAGGGAACGAGCAGTACTTC.

The chain links TRBV28 to TRBJ1-5, with a weak D call TRBD1 (6 bases). The V end was cut by 7 bases, the J end by 5 bases, with 21 bases between. This CDR3 has 16 amino acids. Germline lookup yields CDR1 MDHEN and CDR2 SYDVKM. The CDR3 nucleotides read TGTGCCAGCACCTCTTTCTTGGGGGACAATTATCAGCCCCAGCATTTT. As protein: CASTSFLGDNYQPQHF.

The chain couples TRBV5-1 to TRBJ1-6; 7 positions agree with TRBD1. J was trimmed by 3 bases and V by 0 bases; bases with no gene match: 3. CDR1 and CDR2 from the germline V gene are SGHRS and YFSETQ. The CDR3 runs 16 residues. CDR3: CASSLDGQDYNSPLHF. DNA for the CDR3: TGCGCCAGCAGCTTGGACGGACAGGACTATAATTCACCCCTCCACTTT. Using reference TRBV5-1 and TRBJ1-6 for the parts outside the CDR3, the full variable domain is KAGVTQTPRYLIKTRGQQVTLSCSPISGHRSVSWYQQTPGQGLQFLFEYFSETQRNKGNFPGRFSGRQFSNSRSEMNVSTLELGDSALYLCASSLDGQDYNSPLHFGNGTRLTVT.

V gene TRBV14 combines with J gene TRBJ1-1; 9 nucleotides align to TRBD1. V was clipped by 0 bases and J by 4 bases; unmatched bases: 9. The CDR3 loop spans 17 amino acids. Germline loops: CDR1 SGHDN, CDR2 FVKESK. Here the CDR3 DNA reads TGTGCCAGCAGCCAAGATAAGATAACAGGGGGCCCCACTGAAGCTTTCTTT. This translates into CASSQDKITGGPTEAFF.

This chain links TRBV12-3 or TRBV12-4 with TRBJ2-1, with 9 bases identical to TRBD2. V was clipped by 7 bases and J by 9 bases; unmatched bases: 10. The CDR3 runs 14 residues. The CDR3 DNA is TGTGCCAGCACCTTCAGCGGGGGGTCCCGTGAGCAGTTCTTC. Translation: CASTFSGGSREQFF.

The genes are TRBV6-8 and TRBJ2-1; D is unresolved. The CDR3 length is 15 residues. V was pared by 6 bases and J by 8 bases, with 20 bases between. CDR1 and CDR2 (germline): MNHGY, SAAAGT. CDR3 protein: CASSLHPGIVDEQFF. Written as DNA, the CDR3 is TGTGCCAGCAGCCTGCACCCCGGCATCGTGGATGAGCAGTTCTTC.

This sequence joins TRBV29-1 and TRBJ2-7; D not certain. The CDR3 has 10 amino acids. Germline V gene sequence: CDR1 SQVTM, CDR2 ANQGSEA. V lost 4 bases, J lost 5 bases, and 6 bases lay in between. The CDR3 region is CSVVYHEQYF. In DNA form, the CDR3 reads TGCAGCGTTGTCTACCACGAGCAGTACTTC.